These T cell receptor beta chains were read from a single sample in a study of blood T cell repertoires in COVID-19. This table comes from immunoSEQ multiplex PCR, and its TCRdb copy is limited to in-frame clones, with some not included. The table has 150,000 to 200,000 clones, approximately 83% seen once. The sample consisted of peripheral blood. The source of these receptors is a man aged 50 to 60 with active or convalescent COVID-19. Each CDR3 is given with its conserved first and last residue. D genes are given only for firm matches. The size entry is marked missing in some rows and otherwise reads once, few, many or a size class.

>.|TRBJ1-4|TRBD1|TRBV30
TGTGCCTTCGGGACAGGGGGCGCGGAAAAACTGTTTTTT
CAFGTGGAEKLFF
>.|TRBJ2-3|.|TRBV5-1
TGCGCCAGCAGCTTGGGAGTTACTAGCACAGATACGCAGTATTTT
CASSLGVTSTDTQYF
>once|TRBJ1-4|TRBD1|TRBV4-2
TGTGCCAGCAGCCCATACTGGACAGGGTCTAATGAAAAACTGTTTTTT
CASSPYWTGSNEKLFF
>.|TRBJ2-1|.|TRBV7-3
TGTGCCAGCAGCCTAACCCGCAATGAGCAGTTCTTC
CASSLTRNEQFF
>.|TRBJ2-2|.|TRBV4-1
TGCGCCAGCAGCCAAACAGGGAACACCGGGGAGCTGTTTTTT
CASSQTGNTGELFF
>.|TRBJ1-1|.|TRBV24-1
TGTGCCACCAGTGATCTGGGAGACACTGAAGCTTTCTTT
CATSDLGDTEAFF
>.|TRBJ1-1|.|TRBV6-4
TGTGCCAGCAGTGCCCAGGGGAACACTGAAGCTTTCTTT
CASSAQGNTEAFF
>.|TRBJ1-6|.|TRBV6-5
TGTGCCAGCAGTTACTCCACAGGGAACTCACCCCTCCACTTT
CASSYSTGNSPLHF
>few|TRBJ2-7|.|TRBV2
TGTGCCGGCGGGACTCGGTACGAGCAGTACTTC
CAGGTRYEQYF
>.|TRBJ1-1|.|TRBV19
TGTGCCAGTAGTCCAAAAACAGGTAGACCTGAAGCTTTCTTT
CASSPKTGRPEAFF
>.|TRBJ1-2|TRBD1|TRBV7-3
TGTGCCAGCAGCGACGGGACAGGGGGCAGAGACTATGGCTACACCTTC
CASSDGTGGRDYGYTF
>once|TRBJ1-1|.|TRBV30
TGTGCCAGGTCGATGGGAGGTTTGACTGAAGCTTTCTTT
CARSMGGLTEAFF
>.|TRBJ1-3|TRBD1|TRBV9
TGTGCCAGCAGCCCCACACAGGGGACTGGAAACACCATATATTTT
CASSPTQGTGNTIYF
>.|TRBJ1-5|.|TRBV7-2
TGTGCCAGCAGCTTGAGCCGGGACATCAATCAGCCCCAGCATTTT
CASSLSRDINQPQHF